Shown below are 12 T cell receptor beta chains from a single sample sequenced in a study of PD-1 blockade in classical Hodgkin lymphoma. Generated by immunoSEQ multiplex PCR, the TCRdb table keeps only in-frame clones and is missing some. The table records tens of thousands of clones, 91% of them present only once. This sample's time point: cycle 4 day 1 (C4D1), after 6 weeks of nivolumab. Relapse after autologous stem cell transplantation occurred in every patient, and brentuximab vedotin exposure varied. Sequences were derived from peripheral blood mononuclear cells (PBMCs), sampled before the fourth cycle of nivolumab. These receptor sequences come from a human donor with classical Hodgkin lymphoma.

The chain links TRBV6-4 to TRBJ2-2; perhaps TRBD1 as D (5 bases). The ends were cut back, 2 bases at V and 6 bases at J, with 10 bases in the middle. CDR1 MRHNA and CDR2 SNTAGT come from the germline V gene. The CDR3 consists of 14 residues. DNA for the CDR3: TGTGCCAGCAGTGACCCACAGGTCCCCGGGGAGCTGTTTTTT. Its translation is CASSDPQVPGELFF.

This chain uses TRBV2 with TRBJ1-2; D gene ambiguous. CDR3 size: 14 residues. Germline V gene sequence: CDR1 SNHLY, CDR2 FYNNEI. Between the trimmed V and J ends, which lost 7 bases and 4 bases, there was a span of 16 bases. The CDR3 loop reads CASNGTAVIYGYTF. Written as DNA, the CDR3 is TGTGCCAGCAATGGTACGGCTGTTATCTATGGCTACACCTTC.

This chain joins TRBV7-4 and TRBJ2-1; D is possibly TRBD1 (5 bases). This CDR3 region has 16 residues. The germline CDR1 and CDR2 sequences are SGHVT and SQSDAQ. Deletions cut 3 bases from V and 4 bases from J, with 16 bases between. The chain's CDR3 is CASSLVREGDYNEQFF. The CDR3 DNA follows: TGTGCCAGCAGCTTGGTCAGGGAAGGGGATTACAATGAGCAGTTCTTC.

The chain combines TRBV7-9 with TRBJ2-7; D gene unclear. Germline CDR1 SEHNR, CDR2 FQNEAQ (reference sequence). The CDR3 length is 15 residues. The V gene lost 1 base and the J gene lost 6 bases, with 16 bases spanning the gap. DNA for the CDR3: TGTGCCAGCAGCTTAGTATCACACGCAAAGCCCGAGCAGTACTTC. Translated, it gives CASSLVSHAKPEQYF.

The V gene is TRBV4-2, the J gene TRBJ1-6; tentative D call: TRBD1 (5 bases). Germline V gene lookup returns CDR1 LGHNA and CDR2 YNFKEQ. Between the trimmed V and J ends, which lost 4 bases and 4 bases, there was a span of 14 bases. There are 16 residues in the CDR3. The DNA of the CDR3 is TGTGCCAGCAGCCGATCCGGGACGTTTTATAATTCACCCCTCCACTTT. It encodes CASSRSGTFYNSPLHF.

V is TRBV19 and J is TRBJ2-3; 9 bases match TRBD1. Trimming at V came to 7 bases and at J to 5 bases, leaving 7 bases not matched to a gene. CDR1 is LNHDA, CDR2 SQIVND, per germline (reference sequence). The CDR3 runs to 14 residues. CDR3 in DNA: TGTGCCAGTACCTTACAGGGGGCTGAAGATACGCAGTATTTT. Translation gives CASTLQGAEDTQYF.

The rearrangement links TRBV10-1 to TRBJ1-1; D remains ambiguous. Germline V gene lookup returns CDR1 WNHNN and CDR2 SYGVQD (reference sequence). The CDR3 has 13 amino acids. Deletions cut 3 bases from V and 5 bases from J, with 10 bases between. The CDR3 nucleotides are TGCGCCAGCAGTGAATTCCTGTCTACTGAAGCTTTCTTT. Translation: CASSEFLSTEAFF.

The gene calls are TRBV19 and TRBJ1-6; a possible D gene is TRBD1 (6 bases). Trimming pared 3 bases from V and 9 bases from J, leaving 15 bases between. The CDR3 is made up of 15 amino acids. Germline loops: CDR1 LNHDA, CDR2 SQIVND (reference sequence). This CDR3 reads CASSIRGALSSPLHF. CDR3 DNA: TGTGCCAGTAGTATTCGGGGGGCGTTAAGTTCACCCCTCCACTTT.

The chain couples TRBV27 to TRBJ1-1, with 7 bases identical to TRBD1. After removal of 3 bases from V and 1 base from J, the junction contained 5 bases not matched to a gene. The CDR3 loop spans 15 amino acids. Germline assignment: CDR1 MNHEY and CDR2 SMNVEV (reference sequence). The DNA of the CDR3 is TGTGCCAGCAGTTTTTCTCACAGGGGGAACACTGAAGCTTTCTTT. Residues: CASSFSHRGNTEAFF.

The CDR3 DNA sequence: TGTGCCACCAGCAGAGATCGGGCGAATCAGCCCCAGCATTTT. Amino acid sequence: CATSRDRANQPQHF. The rearrangement joins TRBV15 to TRBJ1-5, with D unclear. CDR1 and CDR2 (germline): LNHNV, YYDKDF (reference sequence). V was clipped by 0 bases and J by 4 bases, with 7 bases between them. The CDR3 length is 14 residues. The full variable domain, in which reference TRBV15 and TRBJ1-5 provide the parts outside the CDR3, is DAMVIQNPRYQVTQFGKPVTLSCSQTLNHNVMYWYQQKSSQAPKLLFHYYDKDFNNEADTPDNFQSRRPNTSFCFLDIRSPGLGDTAMYLCATSRDRANQPQHFGDGTRLSIL.

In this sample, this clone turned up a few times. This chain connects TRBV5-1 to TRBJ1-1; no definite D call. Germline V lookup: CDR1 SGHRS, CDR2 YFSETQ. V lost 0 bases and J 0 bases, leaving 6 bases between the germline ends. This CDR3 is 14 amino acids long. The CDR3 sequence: CASSLDIMNTEAFF. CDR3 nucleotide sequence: TGCGCCAGCAGCTTGGACATAATGAACACTGAAGCTTTCTTT.

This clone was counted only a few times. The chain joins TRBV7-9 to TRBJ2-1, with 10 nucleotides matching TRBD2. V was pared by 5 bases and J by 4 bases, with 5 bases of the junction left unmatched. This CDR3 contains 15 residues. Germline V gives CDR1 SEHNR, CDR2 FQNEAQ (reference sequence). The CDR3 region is CASSISGGAYNEQFF. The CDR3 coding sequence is TGTGCCAGCAGCATAAGCGGGGGGGCTTACAATGAGCAGTTCTTC. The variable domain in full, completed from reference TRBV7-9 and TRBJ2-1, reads DTGVSQNPRHKITKRGQNVTFRCDPISEHNRLYWYRQTLGQGPEFLTYFQNEAQLEKSRLLSDRFSAERPKGSFSTLEIQRTEQGDSAMYLCASSISGGAYNEQFFGPGTRLTVL.